The 32 T cell receptor beta chains given below trace back to one sample, sequenced in a study of shared clonotypes between healthy human individuals. Here immunoSEQ multiplex PCR was the method, and the copy in TCRdb shows in-frame clones only, minus some. This sample yields about 640,000 clones, of which 72% are seen a single time; around 1.8% belongs to the top ten. Sequencing used memory CD4+ T cells sorted from blood. Subset: CD45RA-negative fraction. Source of these receptors: a woman between 25 and 40 years old in good health.

This clone came up a few times. The gene calls are TRBV2 and TRBJ2-1; 10 bases line up with TRBD2. J lost 8 bases, V lost 2 bases, and 6 bases had no gene match. Germline CDR1 is SNHLY and CDR2 is FYNNEI. The CDR3 runs to 15 residues. The CDR3 sequence: CASSERMLAGDEQFF. For the CDR3, the DNA is TGTGCCAGCAGTGAAAGGATGCTAGCGGGAGATGAGCAGTTCTTC.

This sequence joins TRBV29-1 and TRBJ1-2; D perhaps matches TRBD1 (5 bases). V lost 6 bases to trimming and J lost 4 bases, with 18 bases between them. This CDR3 spans 14 amino acids. Germline assignment: CDR1 SQVTM and CDR2 ANQGSEA. CDR3 residues: CSVLQGGVGYGYTF. The CDR3 DNA sequence: TGCAGCGTGTTGCAGGGTGGAGTGGGCTATGGCTACACCTTC.

The chain couples TRBV5-1 to TRBJ2-1; D is perhaps TRBD2 (6 bases). The germline V gene encodes CDR1 SGHRS and CDR2 YFSETQ. V was pared by 0 bases and J by 8 bases, with 15 bases between. This CDR3 has 15 amino acids. CDR3 loop: CASSLESGAEHEQFF. The CDR3 DNA is TGCGCCAGCAGCTTGGAGTCGGGAGCAGAGCATGAGCAGTTCTTC. Combining the CDR3 with reference TRBV5-1 and TRBJ2-1 gives the whole variable domain KAGVTQTPRYLIKTRGQQVTLSCSPISGHRSVSWYQQTPGQGLQFLFEYFSETQRNKGNFPGRFSGRQFSNSRSEMNVSTLELGDSALYLCASSLESGAEHEQFFGPGTRLTVL.

The chain employs TRBV5-4 and TRBJ1-2; 12 nucleotides align to TRBD1. CDR3 length equals 15 residues. Germline trimming cut 1 base from V and 6 bases from J; bases unmatched to any gene: 4. CDR1 and CDR2 from the germline V gene are SGHNT and YYREEE (reference sequence). The CDR3 is CASSLSGTGGHGYTF. Here the CDR3 DNA reads TGTGCCAGCAGCTTGAGTGGGACAGGGGGCCATGGCTACACCTTC.

This clone appeared a single time. The V call is TRBV11-2, the J call TRBJ1-6, with D uncertain. The CDR3 spans 12 residues. V lost 0 bases and J 8 bases, leaving 2 bases between the germline ends. The germline CDR1 and CDR2 sequences are SGHAT and FQNNGV. CDR3 nucleotides: TGTGCCAGCAGCTTAGATCATTCACCCCTCCACTTT. Protein: CASSLDHSPLHF.

This clone has a single count. J is TRBJ2-1 and V is TRBV4-1, with D hard to call. The V end lost 4 bases, the J end lost 10 bases, and 14 bases lay between the germline ends. The CDR3 contains 13 residues. CDR1 is MGHRA, CDR2 YSYEKL, per germline. For the CDR3, the DNA is TGCGCCAGCAGCCCCAGAGGCAGCATCGAGCAGTTCTTC. Translation: CASSPRGSIEQFF.

The chain recombines TRBV11-2 with TRBJ2-4; 10 bases line up with TRBD2. J lost 10 bases, V lost 1 base, and 13 bases had no gene match. The CDR3 is made up of 17 amino acids. The germline CDR1 and CDR2 sequences are SGHAT and FQNNGV. In nucleotides, the CDR3 is TGTGCCAGCAGCTTAGCAAGAACGGCTAGCGGGAGAGTGATTCAGTACTTC. It yields the protein CASSLARTASGRVIQYF.

The genes are TRBV6-1 and TRBJ1-2; possibly TRBD1 for D (5 bases). CDR1 is MNHNS, CDR2 SASEGT, per germline. This CDR3 is built from 19 residues. Trimming left V 1 base short and J 8 bases short, with 29 bases between. The DNA of the CDR3 is TGTGCCAGCAGTGAAGTAAGGTTATGGAGGGGCCTCCGGGGTCGGGGCTACACCTTC. Residues: CASSEVRLWRGLRGRGYTF.

This clone was observed a handful of times. CDR3 residues: CATSRDREAGLTDTQYF. CDR3 DNA: TGTGCCACCAGCAGAGATAGGGAAGCGGGGCTCACAGATACGCAGTATTTT. The rearrangement links TRBV15 to TRBJ2-3; 7 nucleotides align to TRBD2. J gave up 2 bases and V 0 bases, and 8 bases lay outside the gene matches. From germline, CDR1 is LNHNV and CDR2 YYDKDF (reference sequence). The CDR3 is 17 amino acids.

This chain uses TRBV5-1 with TRBJ2-2; TRBD2 matches 9 bases. The V gene's germline CDR1 is SGHRS and CDR2 YFSETQ. The length of the CDR3 is 17 residues. With V trimmed by 4 bases and J by 5 bases, 12 bases remained unmatched. The DNA of the CDR3 is TGCGCCAGCAGCCAAAACCCGGGACTAGCAGATACCGGGGAGCTGTTTTTT. As protein: CASSQNPGLADTGELFF.

The chain combines TRBV11-2 with TRBJ1-4; weak D call: TRBD1 (6 bases). Per germline, CDR1 SGHAT and CDR2 FQNNGV. Trimming pared 4 bases from V and 8 bases from J, leaving 11 bases between. This CDR3 region has 13 residues. CDR3 sequence reads: CASSWTAREKLFF. Here the CDR3 DNA reads TGTGCCAGCAGCTGGACAGCACGGGAAAAACTGTTTTTT.

This clone was seen just once. The rearrangement joins TRBV30 to TRBJ1-5, with 11 bases identical to TRBD1. CDR1 is GTSNPN and CDR2 is SVGIG in the germline V gene (reference sequence). V was pared by 2 bases and J by 2 bases, with 2 bases of the junction left unmatched. There are 15 residues in the CDR3. The CDR3 here is CAWSRTGGGNQPQHF. The CDR3 DNA reads TGTGCCTGGAGTCGGACAGGGGGCGGCAATCAGCCCCAGCATTTT.

V gene TRBV10-3 combines with J gene TRBJ2-7, with D tentatively TRBD2 (6 bases). The ends were cut back, 8 bases at V and 3 bases at J, with 14 bases in the middle. CDR3 size: 13 residues. Germline CDR1 and CDR2: ENHRY and SYGVKD. Here the CDR3 reads CAIAGTPNYEQYF. CDR3 nucleotide sequence: TGTGCCATCGCCGGGACTCCTAACTACGAGCAGTACTTC.

In this sample, this clone turned up once. The chain employs TRBV7-9 and TRBJ2-5; weak D call: TRBD1 (5 bases). The V end was cut by 2 bases, the J end by 2 bases, with 12 bases between. The CDR3 loop spans 15 amino acids. Per the germline V gene, CDR1 is SEHNR and CDR2 is FQNEAQ (reference sequence). This chain's CDR3 is CASSLRAGLQETQYF. The CDR3 nucleotides are TGTGCCAGCAGCTTACGGGCAGGGCTACAAGAGACCCAGTACTTC.

To note about this clone: The sample contains more than one DNA sequence encoding this CDR3. The chain couples TRBV19 to TRBJ2-2; perhaps D is TRBD1 or TRBD2 (5 bases each). CDR3 length: 14 amino acids. The V and J ends lost 5 bases and 7 bases respectively, with 14 bases between them. Germline-derived CDR1 and CDR2 are LNHDA and SQIVND (reference sequence). CDR3 bases: TGTGCCAGTAGTCGCCAGGGAACTAGCGGGGAGCTGTTTTTT. Translation: CASSRQGTSGELFF.

This clone has just a few counts. The chain joins TRBV28 to TRBJ2-7, with unresolved D. Germline V gives CDR1 MDHEN, CDR2 SYDVKM. V was pared by 1 base and J by 3 bases, with 7 bases between. The CDR3 is 13 residues long. CDR3 nucleotide sequence: TGTGCCAGCAGTTTATTACCGGACTACGAGCAGTACTTC. Encoded protein: CASSLLPDYEQYF.

V gene TRBV6-5 combines with J gene TRBJ2-2; 8 nucleotides align to TRBD2. CDR3 length equals 16 residues. Germline CDR1 reads MNHEY; CDR2 reads SVGAGI. V was pared by 1 base and J by 3 bases, with 4 bases of the junction left unmatched. This chain's CDR3 is CASSYFLAGDTGELFF. The CDR3 DNA reads as TGTGCCAGCAGTTACTTTCTAGCGGGTGACACCGGGGAGCTGTTTTTT.

This chain uses TRBV28 with TRBJ2-7; D perhaps matches TRBD1 (5 bases). The CDR3 spans 14 residues. V lost 5 bases to trimming and J lost 5 bases, with 16 bases between them. CDR1 and CDR2 from the germline V gene are MDHEN and SYDVKM. Here the CDR3 reads CASSQQDLGDEQYF. The DNA for the CDR3 is TGTGCCAGCAGTCAACAGGACCTAGGGGACGAGCAGTACTTC.

The chain recombines TRBV14 with TRBJ1-2; 7 nucleotides agree with TRBD1. The CDR3 spans 15 residues. V dropped 0 bases and J dropped 8; count of bases not matched to a gene: 9. CDR1 SGHDN and CDR2 FVKESK come from the germline V gene. The CDR3: CASSQDDRTGAGYTF. The CDR3 DNA follows: TGTGCCAGCAGCCAAGATGATAGGACAGGCGCAGGCTACACCTTC. The complete variable domain, with remaining parts taken from reference TRBV14 and TRBJ1-2, reads EAGVTQFPSHSVIEKGQTVTLRCDPISGHDNLYWYRRVMGKEIKFLLHFVKESKQDESGMPNNRFLAERTGGTYSTLKVQPAELEDSGVYFCASSQDDRTGAGYTFGSGTRLTVV.

This chain uses TRBV18 with TRBJ1-2, with D possibly matching TRBD1 (6 bases). CDR1 is KGHSH and CDR2 is LQKENI in the germline V gene. The V gene lost 2 bases and the J gene lost 2 bases, with 12 bases spanning the gap. The CDR3 consists of 15 residues. The CDR3 is CASSPGQPRNYGYTF. DNA of the CDR3: TGTGCCAGCTCACCAGGACAGCCTAGGAACTATGGCTACACCTTC.

The chain recombines TRBV6-1 with TRBJ2-1; tentatively, D is TRBD2 (7 bases). The CDR3 has 10 amino acids. V lost 8 bases to trimming and J lost 10 bases, with 9 bases between them. CDR1 and CDR2 from the germline V gene are MNHNS and SASEGT. The CDR3 sequence is CASSGGEQFF. The CDR3 DNA follows: TGTGCCAGCTCGGGGGGCGAGCAGTTCTTC.

The chain combines TRBV11-2 with TRBJ2-2, with TRBD2 identical over 9 bases. After removal of 5 bases from V and 6 bases from J, the junction contained 7 bases not matched to a gene. The CDR3 totals 15 residues. Germline V gene lookup returns CDR1 SGHAT and CDR2 FQNNGV. CDR3 in DNA: TGTGCCAGCAGCCTGCTTAGCGGGAGTCCCGGGGAGCTGTTTTTT. Translating it yields CASSLLSGSPGELFF. The variable domain in full, with the rest retrieved from reference TRBV11-2 and TRBJ2-2, is EAGVAQSPRYKIIEKRQSVAFWCNPISGHATLYWYQQILGQGPKLLIQFQNNGVVDDSQLPKDRFSAERLKGVDSTLKIQPAKLEDSAVYLCASSLLSGSPGELFFGEGSRLTVL.

This CDR3 is CASTTWDKGYYEQYF. In DNA form, the CDR3 reads TGTGCCAGCACCACTTGGGACAAAGGGTACTACGAGCAGTACTTC. The chain joins TRBV5-8 to TRBJ2-7, with D maybe TRBD1 (6 bases). V was pared by 6 bases and J by 3 bases, with 19 bases between. This CDR3 is built from 15 residues. The germline CDR1 and CDR2 sequences are SGHTS and YDEGEE.

Regarding this clone: This is likely an artifact of a read error, given a far larger clone one base away. Other DNA sequences within the sample encode an identical CDR3. The chain uses TRBV7-2 and TRBJ2-1; 7 positions agree with TRBD2. In germline, CDR1 is SGHTA, CDR2 FQGNSA. The length of the CDR3 is 14 residues. Trimming cost V 1 base and J 14 bases; bases outside gene matches: 11. CDR3 nucleotide sequence: TGTGCCAGCAGCTTAGTGGCTAGCGGAGGAAGGGAGTTCTTC. Amino acid sequence: CASSLVASGGREFF. The full variable domain, rest sourced from reference TRBV7-2 and TRBJ2-1, is GAGVSQSPSNKVTEKGKDVELRCDPISGHTALYWYRQSLGQGLEFLIYFQGNSAPDKSGLPSDRFSAERTGGSVSTLTIQRTQQEDSAVYLCASSLVASGGREFFGPGTRLTVL.

The CDR3 region is CASSLTGGGWKAFF. The CDR3 region has the DNA TGTGCCAGCAGCTTGACGGGAGGCGGGTGGAAAGCTTTCTTT. The J gene is TRBJ1-1, the V gene TRBV11-2; D not certain. V was shortened by 3 bases and J by 9 bases, with 17 bases between the two germline ends. CDR1 is SGHAT and CDR2 is FQNNGV in the germline V gene. The CDR3 totals 14 residues.

The chain couples TRBV2 to TRBJ2-2; 7 bases match TRBD2. This CDR3 spans 15 amino acids. Trimming took 6 bases from V and 1 from J; bases not matched to a gene: 5. Germline V gives CDR1 SNHLY, CDR2 FYNNEI. CDR3 protein: CASRAASGNTGELFF. CDR3 coding DNA: TGTGCCAGCAGAGCCGCTAGCGGGAACACCGGGGAGCTGTTTTTT.

This clone was seen a handful of times. The CDR3 DNA sequence: TGTGCCAGAACCTTCAGGGGAAACACCATATATTTT. It specifies CARTFRGNTIYF. The chain links TRBV9 to TRBJ1-3; D remains ambiguous. The V and J ends lost 8 bases and 4 bases respectively, with 10 bases between them. The germline V gene encodes CDR1 SGDLS and CDR2 YYNGEE. The CDR3 runs to 12 residues.

The chain links TRBV5-4 to TRBJ2-6; 9 bases match TRBD2. This CDR3 region has 16 residues. Trimming cost V 4 bases and J 2 bases; bases outside gene matches: 4. Germline values: CDR1 SGHNT, CDR2 YYREEE (reference sequence). The chain's CDR3 is CASSPAGGAGANVLTF. CDR3 DNA: TGTGCCAGCAGCCCAGCGGGGGGCGCTGGGGCCAACGTCCTGACTTTC.

Comments on this clone: This CDR3 is also generated by other DNA sequences in the sample. This rearrangement joins TRBV5-4 to TRBJ2-5; D possibly uses TRBD1 or TRBD2 (6 bases each). Trimming shortened V by 2 bases and J by 5 bases, and 16 bases separated the two germline ends. Germline V gives CDR1 SGHNT, CDR2 YYREEE (reference sequence). The CDR3 runs to 15 residues. The CDR3 spells CASSLGGGPGETQYF. The CDR3 DNA is TGTGCCAGCAGCTTAGGAGGGGGGCCCGGTGAGACCCAGTACTTC.

On this clone itself: The same CDR3 arises from other DNA sequences in this sample as well. The chain combines TRBV6-6 with TRBJ2-7; TRBD2 is a possible D gene (7 bases). There are 13 residues in the CDR3. V lost 6 bases and J lost 3, with 12 bases in between. The germline CDR1 and CDR2 sequences are MNHNY and SVGAGI (reference sequence). Written as DNA, the CDR3 is TGTGCCAGCAGGCGGGGGCTGGGCTACGAGCAGTACTTC. Residues: CASRRGLGYEQYF.

The chain has TRBV29-1 and TRBJ2-1; 15 bases line up with TRBD2. This CDR3 has 20 amino acids. V was clipped by 6 bases and J by 0 bases; unmatched bases: 15. Germline V CDR1 and CDR2: SQVTM, ANQGSEA. The CDR3 DNA reads TGCAGCGTCCGCCGGGGGTTGGGGACTAGCGGGAGGAGCTCCTACAATGAGCAGTTCTTC. Its translation: CSVRRGLGTSGRSSYNEQFF.

This sequence joins TRBV10-3 and TRBJ2-3; 7 positions agree with TRBD2. The CDR3 contains 15 residues. V was pared by 6 bases and J by 3 bases, with 9 bases of the junction left unmatched. Germline CDR1 is ENHRY and CDR2 is SYGVKD. CDR3 coding DNA: TGTGCCATCAGCAGTTCTAGCGGAGAGACAGATACGCAGTATTTT. Translation gives CAISSSSGETDTQYF.